Presented here are 28 T cell receptor beta chains from one specimen sequenced in a study of CD8+ T cells in alopecia areata. Treatment defined: oral pan-JAK inhibitor, 5-10 mg twice daily. Sequencing used cDNA as its template, made by extracting RNA and reverse transcribing it. TCRdb keeps only in-frame clones here, not all; method: immunoSEQ multiplex PCR. Among 200,000 to 250,000 clones, more than 45% were seen once, and the ten largest hold 1.6%. The specimen was CD4+ T cells sorted from blood, collected at week 4, from a patient treated with tofacitinib. The receptor source for this set is a human donor with alopecia areata.

The chain has TRBV5-1 and TRBJ2-7, with D perhaps matching TRBD1 or TRBD2 (5 bases each). Trimming cost V 0 bases and J 7 bases, with 23 bases left between them. In germline, CDR1 is SGHRS, CDR2 YFSETQ. The CDR3 is 17 amino acids. In DNA form, the CDR3 reads TGCGCCAGCAGCTTGGGACGGGTTTTTGAGGGGATGGGGGAGCAGTACTTC. Translation: CASSLGRVFEGMGEQYF.

A few counts support this clone. The V and J genes are TRBV11-2 and TRBJ2-1; D gene ambiguous. V was clipped by 0 bases and J by 13 bases, with 13 bases between them. Looked up from germline, CDR1 is SGHAT and CDR2 is FQNNGV. The CDR3 is made up of 13 amino acids. The CDR3 DNA sequence: TGTGCCAGCAGCTTAGATCCGTGGGCTGCACAGTTCTTC. This codes for CASSLDPWAAQFF.

The V call is TRBV5-4, the J call TRBJ1-2; D is unresolved. V was cut by 5 bases and J by 3 bases, with 14 bases left in between. The CDR3 extends over 14 amino acids. Germline V gene data show CDR1 as SGHNT and CDR2 as YYREEE (reference sequence). The CDR3 loop reads CASRLVPRDYGYTF. DNA for the CDR3: TGTGCCAGCAGGCTCGTCCCACGGGACTATGGCTACACCTTC.

The chain joins TRBV5-1 to TRBJ2-1; 12 bases are shared with TRBD2. Per germline, CDR1 SGHRS and CDR2 YFSETQ. The length of the CDR3 is 18 residues. V lost 0 bases, J lost 8 bases, and 12 bases stayed unmatched. This CDR3 reads CASSLVPSGGADVDEQFF. The DNA of the CDR3 is TGCGCCAGCAGCTTGGTCCCTAGCGGGGGGGCCGATGTAGATGAGCAGTTCTTC.

The chain uses TRBV23-1 and TRBJ2-7; the D is unclear. TRBV23-1 is filed as an ORF, its function uncertain. The CDR3 sequence is 15 residues long. Trimming took 6 bases from V and 1 from J, leaving 16 bases between them. The CDR3 nucleotides are TGCGCCAGCAGCATCACAGTGCTACTTTCCTACGAGCAGTACTTC. Protein sequence: CASSITVLLSYEQYF.

CDR3 region: CSVRPAGDNSPLHF. In DNA, the CDR3 is TGCAGCGTCCGCCCAGCAGGGGACAATTCACCCCTCCACTTT. The chain links TRBV29-1 to TRBJ1-6; possibly TRBD1 for D (6 bases). Between the trimmed V and J ends, which lost 6 bases and 7 bases, there was a span of 16 bases. This CDR3 is built from 14 residues. CDR1 and CDR2 from the germline V gene are SQVTM and ANQGSEA.

The chain links TRBV7-9 to TRBJ2-7, with 7 bases lining up with TRBD1. From germline, CDR1 is SEHNR and CDR2 FQNEAQ (reference sequence). Trimming removed 3 bases from V and 6 bases from J; junction bases left unmatched: 11. The CDR3 runs 15 residues. CDR3 residues: CASSFRTGSNLEQYF. As DNA, the CDR3 is TGTGCCAGCAGCTTCAGGACAGGATCGAACCTCGAGCAGTACTTC.

The chain couples TRBV27 to TRBJ2-2; possible D gene TRBD2, 5 bases. Trimming took 3 bases from V and 3 from J, leaving 8 bases between them. The CDR3 totals 14 residues. In germline, CDR1 is MNHEY, CDR2 SMNVEV (reference sequence). CDR3 bases: TGTGCCAGCAGTTTCGGAGCGGACACCGGGGAGCTGTTTTTT. Translated: CASSFGADTGELFF.

The chain combines TRBV4-1 with TRBJ2-2; TRBD1 might be the D (6 bases). This CDR3 has 18 amino acids. The V end was cut by 0 bases, the J end by 5 bases, with 19 bases between. Germline V lookup: CDR1 MGHRA, CDR2 YSYEKL. In DNA form, the CDR3 reads TGCGCCAGCAGCCAAGATCTTGCCCAGGGGACATCAACCGGGGAGCTGTTTTTT. This codes for CASSQDLAQGTSTGELFF.

This clone was seen a handful of times. The V gene is TRBV7-3, the J gene TRBJ1-6; TRBD1 might be the D (6 bases). Trimming stripped 6 bases from V and 0 bases from J, with 12 bases between. The CDR3 consists of 16 residues. Germline V lookup: CDR1 SGHTA, CDR2 FQGTGA. In DNA, the CDR3 is TGTGCCAGCAGGTCCACAGGGAGCTCCTATAATTCACCCCTCCACTTT. As protein: CASRSTGSSYNSPLHF. The entire variable domain, with the rest obtained from reference TRBV7-3 and TRBJ1-6, is as follows: GAGVSQTPSNKVTEKGKYVELRCDPISGHTALYWYRQSLGQGPEFLIYFQGTGAADDSGLPNDRFFAVRPEGSVSTLKIQRTERGDSAVYLCASRSTGSSYNSPLHFGNGTRLTVT.

This chain connects TRBV20-1 to TRBJ1-2, with D hard to call. V was cut by 1 base and J by 7 bases, with 7 bases left in between. The CDR3 consists of 11 residues. Looked up from germline, CDR1 is DFQATT and CDR2 is SNEGSKA (reference sequence). The CDR3 DNA follows: TGCAGTGCTAGAGGTTCTGGTGGCTACACCTTC. This sequence encodes CSARGSGGYTF.

This clone was detected only a few times. V gene TRBV27 combines with J gene TRBJ1-4; D might be TRBD1 (6 bases). Deletions cut 0 bases from V and 2 bases from J, with 13 bases between. Germline lookup yields CDR1 MNHEY and CDR2 SMNVEV (reference sequence). This CDR3 has 17 residues. CDR3 sequence reads: CASSLSRGGSTNEKLFF. For the CDR3, the DNA is TGTGCCAGCAGTTTATCCAGGGGAGGTTCGACTAATGAAAAACTGTTTTTT. The whole variable domain, remainder taken from reference TRBV27 and TRBJ1-4, is EAQVTQNPRYLITVTGKKLTVTCSQNMNHEYMSWYRQDPGLGLRQIYYSMNVEVTDKGDVPEGYKVSRKEKRNFPLILESPSPNQTSLYFCASSLSRGGSTNEKLFFGSGTQLSVL.

Only a few counts were recorded for this clone. CDR3 protein: CSALQGLGTGELFF. The CDR3 DNA sequence: TGCAGCGCCCTACAGGGGCTGGGGACCGGGGAGCTGTTTTTT. V gene TRBV29-1 combines with J gene TRBJ2-2, with TRBD1 matching over 7 bases. There are 14 residues in the CDR3. CDR1 is SQVTM, CDR2 ANQGSEA, per germline. The V gene end was trimmed by 7 bases and the J gene end by 5 bases; junction bases not matched to a gene: 10.

In its sample, this clone was seen once. The chain combines TRBV29-1 with TRBJ1-5; D gene uncertain. CDR1 and CDR2 from the germline V gene are SQVTM and ANQGSEA. CDR3 length: 13 residues. V was cut by 4 bases and J by 2 bases, with 9 bases left in between. In DNA form, the CDR3 reads TGCAGCGTTGGGGGAACAGGCAATCAGCCCCAGCATTTT. This sequence encodes CSVGGTGNQPQHF.

The J gene is TRBJ2-3, the V gene TRBV2; 7 positions match TRBD2. In germline, CDR1 is SNHLY, CDR2 FYNNEI. This CDR3 region has 15 residues. Trimming cost V 2 bases and J 1 base; bases outside gene matches: 3. CDR3 region: CASSEKSGGTDTQYF. The CDR3 region has the DNA TGTGCCAGCAGTGAAAAGAGCGGGGGCACAGATACGCAGTATTTT.

The chain has TRBV7-8 and TRBJ2-2; the match to TRBD1 covers 7 bases. CDR1 SGHVS and CDR2 FQNEAQ come from the germline V gene. Trimming cost V 5 bases and J 5 bases; bases outside gene matches: 8. The CDR3 contains 15 residues. The CDR3 loop reads CASSKRQGRTGELFF. In DNA form, the CDR3 reads TGTGCCAGCAGCAAACGACAGGGTCGGACCGGGGAGCTGTTTTTT.

This clone was recorded at least ten times. This chain connects TRBV18 to TRBJ2-7; D remains unclear. Germline CDR1 reads KGHSH; CDR2 reads LQKENI. The CDR3 runs to 14 residues. V was clipped by 0 bases and J by 2 bases, with 8 bases between them. The CDR3 nucleotides are TGTGCCAGCTCACCACCGAACAGACCCTACGAGCAGTACTTC. Its translation: CASSPPNRPYEQYF.

This clone has only a few counts. The chain joins TRBV10-3 to TRBJ1-5; D gene uncertain. Germline assignment: CDR1 ENHRY and CDR2 SYGVKD. The CDR3 length is 14 residues. The V gene lost 6 bases and the J gene lost 0 bases, with 9 bases spanning the gap. The DNA for the CDR3 is TGTGCCATCAGACGTGAGAATAGCAATCAGCCCCAGCATTTT. Residues: CAIRRENSNQPQHF.

Written as DNA, the CDR3 is TGCGCCAGCAGCTCGGGACAGACACAAGAGACCCAGTACTTC. Translation gives CASSSGQTQETQYF. The V call is TRBV5-1, the J call TRBJ2-5, with 7 bases lining up with TRBD1. Trimming cost V 3 bases and J 2 bases; bases outside gene matches: 4. The CDR3 has 14 residues. Germline V gene sequence: CDR1 SGHRS, CDR2 YFSETQ.

This clone has just one count. The CDR3 DNA is TGTGCCTGGACCGACGGGACGAAGTCCTACAATGAGCAGTTCTTC. Translation gives CAWTDGTKSYNEQFF. The chain has TRBV30 and TRBJ2-1; D could derive from TRBD1 or TRBD2 (5 bases each). This CDR3 has 15 amino acids. Germline assignment: CDR1 GTSNPN and CDR2 SVGIG (reference sequence). V lost 4 bases, J lost 1 base, and 14 bases lay in between. The full variable domain, with the rest looked up from reference TRBV30 and TRBJ2-1, is SQTIHQWPATLVQPVGSPLSLECTVEGTSNPNLYWYRQAAGRGLQLLFYSVGIGQISSEVPQNLSASRPQDRQFILSSKKLLLSDSGFYLCAWTDGTKSYNEQFFGPGTRLTVL.

The V and J genes are TRBV5-4 and TRBJ2-7; TRBD1 agrees at 8 bases. J lost 6 bases, V lost 0 bases, and 5 bases had no gene match. The CDR3 is made up of 14 amino acids. Germline V lookup: CDR1 SGHNT, CDR2 YYREEE (reference sequence). Here the CDR3 reads CASSLVDRGSEQYF. CDR3 in DNA: TGTGCCAGCAGCTTGGTAGACAGGGGAAGCGAGCAGTACTTC.

In regard to this clone: Additional DNA sequences in this sample encode the identical CDR3. The chain is built from TRBV6-6 and TRBJ1-2; D call uncertain. Per the germline V gene, CDR1 is MNHNY and CDR2 is SVGAGI (reference sequence). V was shortened by 6 bases and J by 2 bases, with 7 bases between the two germline ends. The length of the CDR3 is 12 residues. The CDR3 spells CASRGGNYGYTF. In DNA form, the CDR3 reads TGTGCCAGCAGGGGTGGGAACTATGGCTACACCTTC.

J is TRBJ2-1 and V is TRBV9; D call uncertain. The CDR3 consists of 12 residues. Trimming took 3 bases from V and 10 from J, leaving 11 bases between them. CDR1 is SGDLS and CDR2 is YYNGEE in the germline V gene. The CDR3 bases are TGTGCCAGCAGCGCCCCCATGGGGGAGCAGTTCTTC. This sequence encodes CASSAPMGEQFF.

The V call is TRBV30, the J call TRBJ2-6, with D unresolved. Trimming took off 0 bases at V and 2 bases at J, with 11 bases between the two ends. Germline V gives CDR1 GTSNPN, CDR2 SVGIG (reference sequence). This CDR3 contains 16 residues. Written as DNA, the CDR3 is TGTGCCTGGAGTGTGTGGACGGCCCCTGGGGCCAACGTCCTGACTTTC. Its translation is CAWSVWTAPGANVLTF.

The chain has TRBV9 and TRBJ1-2; a possible D gene is TRBD1 (5 bases). CDR1 is SGDLS and CDR2 is YYNGEE in the germline V gene. Trimming left V 4 bases short and J 1 base short, with 14 bases between. CDR3 length: 15 amino acids. The CDR3 loop reads CASSPRQSYNYGYTF. The CDR3 DNA is TGTGCCAGCAGCCCGCGACAGTCTTATAACTATGGCTACACCTTC.

The chain links TRBV7-2 to TRBJ2-5; 11 bases align to TRBD2. In germline, CDR1 is SGHTA, CDR2 FQGNSA. The CDR3 is 16 residues long. V lost 4 bases and J lost 5; bases outside the gene matches: 9. The CDR3 is CASSSLMTSGVETQYF. The CDR3 DNA is TGTGCCAGCAGCTCACTCATGACTAGCGGGGTTGAGACCCAGTACTTC.

The chain combines TRBV7-7 with TRBJ2-1; D is unresolved. CDR1 is SSHAT and CDR2 is FNYEAQ in the germline V gene (reference sequence). With 1 base removed from V and 5 bases from J, the gap between germline ends came to 6 bases. CDR3 size: 13 residues. The CDR3 nucleotides read TGTGCCAGCAGCTTAGACCCGAACAATGAGCAGTTCTTC. Its translation: CASSLDPNNEQFF.

This clone came up a few times. V gene TRBV12-5 combines with J gene TRBJ1-5; no clear D gene. Germline CDR1 is LGHNT and CDR2 is FRNRAP. The CDR3 totals 14 residues. V was shortened by 6 bases and J by 1 base, with 10 bases between the two germline ends. CDR3 region: CASGPPESNQPQHF. For the CDR3, the DNA is TGTGCTAGTGGCCCTCCGGAGAGCAATCAGCCCCAGCATTTT.